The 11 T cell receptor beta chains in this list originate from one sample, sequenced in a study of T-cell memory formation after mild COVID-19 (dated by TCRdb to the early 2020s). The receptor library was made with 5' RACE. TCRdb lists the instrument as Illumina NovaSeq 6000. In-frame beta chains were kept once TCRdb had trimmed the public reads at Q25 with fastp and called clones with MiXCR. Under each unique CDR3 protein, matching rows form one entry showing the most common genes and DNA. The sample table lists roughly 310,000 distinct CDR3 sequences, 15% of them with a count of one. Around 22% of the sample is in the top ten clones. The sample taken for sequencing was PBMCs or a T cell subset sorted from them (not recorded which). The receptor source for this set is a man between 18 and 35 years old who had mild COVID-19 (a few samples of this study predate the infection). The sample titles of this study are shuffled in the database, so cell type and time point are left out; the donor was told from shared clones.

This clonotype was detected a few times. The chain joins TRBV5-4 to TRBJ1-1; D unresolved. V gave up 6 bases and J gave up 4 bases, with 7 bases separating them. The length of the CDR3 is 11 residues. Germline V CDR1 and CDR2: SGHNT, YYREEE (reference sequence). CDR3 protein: CASTWGTEAFF. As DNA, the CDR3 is TGTGCCAGCACCTGGGGCACTGAAGCTTTCTTT.

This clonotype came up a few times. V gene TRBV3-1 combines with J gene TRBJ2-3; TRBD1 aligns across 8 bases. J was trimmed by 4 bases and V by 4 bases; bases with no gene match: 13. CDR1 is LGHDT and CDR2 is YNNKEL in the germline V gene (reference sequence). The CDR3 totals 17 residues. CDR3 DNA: TGTGCCAGCAGCCTTGAGGTTCGCGGGACAGGCGCAGATACGCAGTATTTT. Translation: CASSLEVRGTGADTQYF.

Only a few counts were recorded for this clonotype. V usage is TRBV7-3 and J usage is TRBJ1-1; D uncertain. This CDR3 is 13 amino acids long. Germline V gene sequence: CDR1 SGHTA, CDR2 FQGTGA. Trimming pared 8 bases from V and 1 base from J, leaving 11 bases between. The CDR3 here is CASGEATNTEAFF. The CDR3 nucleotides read TGTGCCAGCGGGGAGGCTACGAACACTGAAGCTTTCTTT.

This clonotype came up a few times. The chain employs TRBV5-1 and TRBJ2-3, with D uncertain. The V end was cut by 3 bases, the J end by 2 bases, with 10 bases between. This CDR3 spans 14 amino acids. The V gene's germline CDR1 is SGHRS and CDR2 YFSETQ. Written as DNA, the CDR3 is TGCGCCAGCAGCTCAGGCAGCTACACAGATACGCAGTATTTT. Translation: CASSSGSYTDTQYF.

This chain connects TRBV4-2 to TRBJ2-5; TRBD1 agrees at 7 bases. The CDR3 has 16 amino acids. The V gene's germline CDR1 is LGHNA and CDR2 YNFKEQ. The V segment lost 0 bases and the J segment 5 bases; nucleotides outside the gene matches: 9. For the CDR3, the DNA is TGTGCCAGCAGCCAAGATGCGACAGGGTTTGATGAGACCCAGTACTTC. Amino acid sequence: CASSQDATGFDETQYF.

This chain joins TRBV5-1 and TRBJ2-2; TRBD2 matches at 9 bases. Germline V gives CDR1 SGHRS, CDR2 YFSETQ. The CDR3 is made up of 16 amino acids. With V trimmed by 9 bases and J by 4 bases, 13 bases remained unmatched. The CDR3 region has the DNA TGCGCCACTCGACCACCGGGACTAGCTAGCACCGGGGAGCTGTTTTTT. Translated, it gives CATRPPGLASTGELFF.

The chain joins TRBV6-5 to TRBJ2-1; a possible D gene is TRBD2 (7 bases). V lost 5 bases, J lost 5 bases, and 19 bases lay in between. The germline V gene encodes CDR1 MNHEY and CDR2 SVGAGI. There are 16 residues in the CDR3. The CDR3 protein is CASSQSGGGYDNEQFF. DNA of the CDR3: TGTGCCAGCAGTCAGTCGGGGGGCGGCTACGACAATGAGCAGTTCTTC.

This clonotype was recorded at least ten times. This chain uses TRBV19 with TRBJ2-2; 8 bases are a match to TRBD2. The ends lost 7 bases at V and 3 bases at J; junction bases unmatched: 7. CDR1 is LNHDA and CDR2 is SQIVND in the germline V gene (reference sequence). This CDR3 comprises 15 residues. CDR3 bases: TGTGCCAGTACTTCGCGGGGGGCCGACACCGGGGAGCTGTTTTTT. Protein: CASTSRGADTGELFF.

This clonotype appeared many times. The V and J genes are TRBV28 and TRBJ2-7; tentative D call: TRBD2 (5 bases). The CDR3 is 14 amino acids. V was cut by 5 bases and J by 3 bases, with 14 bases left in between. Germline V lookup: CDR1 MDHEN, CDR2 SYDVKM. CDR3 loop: CASSMAGRIYEQYV. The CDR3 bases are TGTGCCAGCAGTATGGCGGGCAGGATCTACGAGCAGTACGTC.

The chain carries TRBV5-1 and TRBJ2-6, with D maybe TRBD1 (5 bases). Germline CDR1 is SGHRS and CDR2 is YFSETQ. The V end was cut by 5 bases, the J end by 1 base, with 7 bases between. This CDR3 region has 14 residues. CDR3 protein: CASRDISGANVLTF. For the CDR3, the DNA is TGCGCCAGCAGGGACATATCTGGGGCCAACGTCCTGACTTTC.

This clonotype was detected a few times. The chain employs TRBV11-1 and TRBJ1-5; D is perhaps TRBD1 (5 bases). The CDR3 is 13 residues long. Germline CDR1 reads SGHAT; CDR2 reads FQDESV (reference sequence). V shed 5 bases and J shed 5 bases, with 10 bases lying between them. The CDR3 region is CASSRGEYQPQHF. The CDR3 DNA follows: TGTGCCAGCAGCAGGGGCGAGTATCAGCCCCAGCATTTT.